The 3 T cell receptor beta chains below all came from one sample that was sequenced in a study of human T cells and chemical hapten exposure. Time point of the sample: patch test 2, 6 weeks after DPC sensitization. Treatment: therapeutic diphenylcyclopropenone sensitization with weekly scalp DPC. Via MiXCR, TCRdb re-called the RACE reads, giving one row per CDR3 protein. The table lists about 80,000 distinct CDR3 sequences, about 10% of them singletons. The specimen was whole blood, collected in connection with sensitization to the hapten diphenylcyclopropenone (DPC). The receptors shown here come from a woman aged 25 to 39 with alopecia areata. Some clones in this sample may be carry-over from other donors' samples.

The chain recombines TRBV9 with TRBJ2-1; 9 bases align to TRBD1. The junction had 8 bases not matched to a gene; V was cut back by 4 bases and J by 9 bases. The germline CDR1 and CDR2 sequences are SGDLS and YYNGEE. CDR3 size: 14 residues. CDR3 loop: CASSTWTGEGEQFF. Written as DNA, the CDR3 is TGTGCCAGCAGCACATGGACAGGGGAGGGTGAGCAGTTCTTC. The whole variable domain, remainder taken from reference TRBV9 and TRBJ2-1, is DSGVTQTPKHLITATGQRVTLRCSPRSGDLSVYWYQQSLDQGLQFLIQYYNGEERAKGNILERFSAQQFPDLHSELNLSSLELGDSALYFCASSTWTGEGEQFFGPGTRLTVL.

This clonotype was picked up many times. The CDR3 DNA follows: TGTGCCAGCAACCGAGGCGCTACACCCTTCTACGAGCAGTACTTC. Residues: CASNRGATPFYEQYF. The chain employs TRBV12-3 or TRBV12-4 and TRBJ2-7; D is uncertain. This CDR3 is built from 15 residues. The ends were cut back, 7 bases at V and 3 bases at J, with 19 bases in the middle.

The rearrangement links TRBV12-3 or TRBV12-4 to TRBJ2-5, with 8 bases identical to TRBD2. V was clipped by 4 bases and J by 2 bases; unmatched bases: 6. The CDR3 length is 15 residues. Written as DNA, the CDR3 is TGTGCCAGCAGTTCCGGGGGGGGACAACAAGAGACCCAGTACTTC. This translates into CASSSGGGQQETQYF.